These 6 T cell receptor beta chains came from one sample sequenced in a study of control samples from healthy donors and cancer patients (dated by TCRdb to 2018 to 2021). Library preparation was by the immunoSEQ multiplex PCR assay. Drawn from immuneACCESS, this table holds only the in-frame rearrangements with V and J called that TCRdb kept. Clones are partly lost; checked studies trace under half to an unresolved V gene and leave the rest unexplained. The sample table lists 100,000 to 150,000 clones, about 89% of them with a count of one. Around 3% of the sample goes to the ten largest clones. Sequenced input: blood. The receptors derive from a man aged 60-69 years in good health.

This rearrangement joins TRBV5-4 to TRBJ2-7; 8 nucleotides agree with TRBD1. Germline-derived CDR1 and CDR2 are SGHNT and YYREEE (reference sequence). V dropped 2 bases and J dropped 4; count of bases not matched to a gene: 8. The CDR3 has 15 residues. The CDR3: CASSLRQGANYEQYF. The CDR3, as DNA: TGTGCCAGCAGCTTAAGGCAGGGGGCAAATTACGAGCAGTACTTC.

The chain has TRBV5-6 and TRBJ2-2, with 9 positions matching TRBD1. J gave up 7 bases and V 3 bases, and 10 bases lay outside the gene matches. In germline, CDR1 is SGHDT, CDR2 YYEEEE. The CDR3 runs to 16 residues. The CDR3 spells CASSSTGTGYLGELFF. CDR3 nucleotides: TGTGCCAGCAGCTCCACCGGGACAGGGTACCTCGGGGAGCTGTTTTTT.

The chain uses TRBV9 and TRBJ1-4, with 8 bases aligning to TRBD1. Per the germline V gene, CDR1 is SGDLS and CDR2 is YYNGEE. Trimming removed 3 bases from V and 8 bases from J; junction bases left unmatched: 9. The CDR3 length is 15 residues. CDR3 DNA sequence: TGTGCCAGCAGCGAGGGACAGGTGACTGGCGAAAAACTGTTTTTT. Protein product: CASSEGQVTGEKLFF.

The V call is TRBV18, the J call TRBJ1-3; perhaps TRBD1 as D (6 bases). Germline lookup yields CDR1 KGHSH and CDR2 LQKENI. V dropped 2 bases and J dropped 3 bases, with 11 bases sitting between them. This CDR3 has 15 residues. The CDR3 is CASSPKGVGGNTIYF. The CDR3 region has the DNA TGTGCCAGCTCACCAAAGGGGGTTGGTGGAAACACCATATATTTT.

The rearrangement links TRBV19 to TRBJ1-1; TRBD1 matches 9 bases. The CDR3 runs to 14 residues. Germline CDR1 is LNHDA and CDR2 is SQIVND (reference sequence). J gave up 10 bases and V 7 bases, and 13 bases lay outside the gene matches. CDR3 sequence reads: CASKTGQGGARAFF. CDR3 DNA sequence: TGTGCCAGTAAGACGGGACAGGGAGGCGCAAGAGCTTTCTTT.

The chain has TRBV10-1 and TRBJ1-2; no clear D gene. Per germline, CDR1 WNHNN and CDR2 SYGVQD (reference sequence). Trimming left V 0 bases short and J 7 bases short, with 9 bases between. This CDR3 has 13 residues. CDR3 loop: CASSESWSGGYTF. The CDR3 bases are TGCGCCAGCAGTGAGTCTTGGTCGGGTGGCTACACCTTC.